The 32 T cell receptor beta chains given below trace back to one sample, sequenced in a study of beta chain features in type 1 diabetes. Expressed TCRB transcripts were sequenced after all isolated RNA was converted to cDNA. Generated by immunoSEQ multiplex PCR, the TCRdb table keeps only in-frame clones and is missing some. The data contain about 15,000 clones, 55% of them singletons. Sequenced material: stem cell memory CD4+ T cells from blood. These receptors all come from a woman aged 18 to 35 in good health.

The rearrangement uses TRBV4-1 and TRBJ2-3; no reliable D call. The V gene lost 1 base and the J gene lost 0 bases, with 5 bases spanning the gap. The CDR3 is 14 amino acids. Germline CDR1 MGHRA, CDR2 YSYEKL. The CDR3 DNA reads as TGCGCCAGCAGCCAAGTGGCAAGCACAGATACGCAGTATTTT. This encodes CASSQVASTDTQYF.

The table lists this clone with a few counts. J is TRBJ2-7 and V is TRBV27, with a possible D match to TRBD1 (6 bases). CDR3 length equals 14 residues. Germline values: CDR1 MNHEY, CDR2 SMNVEV (reference sequence). The V end lost 6 bases, the J end lost 7 bases, and 19 bases lay between the germline ends. CDR3: CASRRTATTGEQYF. CDR3 nucleotide sequence: TGTGCCAGCAGGCGGACAGCGACGACGGGGGAGCAGTACTTC.

V and J are TRBV5-4 and TRBJ2-5; 9 bases are shared with TRBD2. V dropped 4 bases and J dropped 8; count of bases not matched to a gene: 12. From germline, CDR1 is SGHNT and CDR2 YYREEE (reference sequence). The CDR3 consists of 15 residues. Written as DNA, the CDR3 is TGTGCCAGCAGCATTAATAGCGGGGGCGCGGGAACCCAGTACTTC. Its translation: CASSINSGGAGTQYF.

This clone occurred a few times. The rearrangement joins TRBV2 to TRBJ1-3; D remains unclear. Germline CDR1 reads SNHLY; CDR2 reads FYNNEI. The CDR3 extends over 16 amino acids. V was clipped by 3 bases and J by 0 bases, with 12 bases between them. The CDR3 spells CASSEERTRSGNTIYF. The CDR3 nucleotides read TGTGCCAGCAGTGAGGAGAGAACTCGCTCTGGAAACACCATATATTTT.

The CDR3: CASSPQGGDSGNTIYF. In DNA form, the CDR3 reads TGTGCCAGCAGCCCCCAGGGGGGTGATTCTGGAAACACCATATATTTT. This chain connects TRBV9 to TRBJ1-3; 7 positions agree with TRBD1. Germline values: CDR1 SGDLS, CDR2 YYNGEE. The CDR3 loop spans 16 amino acids. The junction had 8 bases not matched to a gene; V was cut back by 4 bases and J by 1 base.

This clone was recorded a few times. The J gene is TRBJ1-2, the V gene TRBV10-2, with 9 bases aligning to TRBD1. Germline CDR1 and CDR2: WSHSY and SAAADI. V lost 11 bases to trimming and J lost 6 bases; unmatched junction nucleotides: 13. The CDR3 totals 14 residues. CDR3 bases: TGCGCCGCATCCGCCGGGACAGGGACCAATGGCTACACCTTC. As protein: CAASAGTGTNGYTF.

This clone was found a few times. The chain has TRBV5-1 and TRBJ2-3; 8 positions agree with TRBD1. The CDR3 runs 13 residues. With 8 bases clipped from V and 1 base from J, the junction kept 3 bases outside the gene matches. Per germline, CDR1 SGHRS and CDR2 YFSETQ. The CDR3 nucleotides are TGCGCCAGGGAGACAGGGGGCACAGATACGCAGTATTTT. Translating it yields CARETGGTDTQYF.

A single count supports this clone. The genes are TRBV19 and TRBJ1-2; the D is unclear. V dropped 0 bases and J dropped 6 bases, with 11 bases sitting between them. Germline CDR1 and CDR2: LNHDA and SQIVND (reference sequence). The CDR3 runs 14 residues. The CDR3 DNA is TGTGCCAGTAGTATAGAGCGGGGAATGGATGGCTACACCTTC. Translating gives CASSIERGMDGYTF.

The chain links TRBV5-1 to TRBJ2-1; 9 bases line up with TRBD1. In germline, CDR1 is SGHRS, CDR2 YFSETQ. The CDR3 spans 14 residues. Trimming cost V 6 bases and J 4 bases; bases outside gene matches: 5. CDR3: CASTRDRAYNEQFF. For the CDR3, the DNA is TGCGCCAGCACTAGGGACAGGGCATACAATGAGCAGTTCTTC.

The rearrangement joins TRBV19 to TRBJ2-3; 13 nucleotides agree with TRBD2. J gave up 2 bases and V 4 bases, and 9 bases lay outside the gene matches. Germline V gives CDR1 LNHDA, CDR2 SQIVND (reference sequence). The CDR3 has 18 amino acids. The CDR3 sequence: CASSRGQGLAGITDTQYF. For the CDR3, the DNA is TGTGCCAGTAGTAGGGGCCAGGGACTAGCGGGAATCACAGATACGCAGTATTTT.

The chain joins TRBV30 to TRBJ1-4; D is uncertain. In germline, CDR1 is GTSNPN, CDR2 SVGIG (reference sequence). The CDR3 totals 12 residues. V lost 3 bases to trimming and J lost 8 bases, with 10 bases between them. The CDR3 protein is CAWRGTEEKLFF. The CDR3 nucleotides are TGTGCCTGGAGGGGTACGGAGGAAAAACTGTTTTTT. Supplemented by reference TRBV30 and TRBJ1-4, the full variable domain reads SQTIHQWPATLVQPVGSPLSLECTVEGTSNPNLYWYRQAAGRGLQLLFYSVGIGQISSEVPQNLSASRPQDRQFILSSKKLLLSDSGFYLCAWRGTEEKLFFGSGTQLSVL.

V is TRBV28 and J is TRBJ1-5; 9 nucleotides line up with TRBD1. Germline V lookup: CDR1 MDHEN, CDR2 SYDVKM. The CDR3 covers 17 residues. J lost 1 base, V lost 5 bases, and 9 bases had no gene match. The CDR3 protein is CASSTGQGMGSNQPQHF. In DNA, the CDR3 is TGTGCCAGCAGTACCGGACAGGGGATGGGGAGCAATCAGCCCCAGCATTTT.

A single count supports this clone. V and J are TRBV2 and TRBJ2-2; possible D gene TRBD1, 6 bases. CDR1 is SNHLY, CDR2 FYNNEI, per germline. The V and J ends lost 6 bases and 5 bases respectively, with 10 bases between them. This CDR3 contains 13 residues. CDR3: CASRPGQTGELFF. Here the CDR3 DNA reads TGTGCCAGCAGACCCGGACAGACCGGGGAGCTGTTTTTT. The entire variable domain, with the rest obtained from reference TRBV2 and TRBJ2-2, is as follows: EPEVTQTPSHQVTQMGQEVILRCVPISNHLYFYWYRQILGQKVEFLVSFYNNEISEKSEIFDDQFSVERPDGSNFTLKIRSTKLEDSAMYFCASRPGQTGELFFGEGSRLTVL.

The chain carries TRBV6-5 and TRBJ1-5; TRBD1 matches at 7 bases. Germline V gene lookup returns CDR1 MNHEY and CDR2 SVGAGI. V dropped 4 bases and J dropped 9; count of bases not matched to a gene: 0. The CDR3 runs to 11 residues. As DNA, the CDR3 is TGTGCCAGCAGTTCAGGGGGGCCCCAGCATTTT. Its translation is CASSSGGPQHF.

This clone was detected a few times. This sequence joins TRBV6-6 and TRBJ2-3, with D perhaps TRBD2 (6 bases). The CDR3 covers 13 residues. Trimming left V 6 bases short and J 2 bases short, with 9 bases between. The germline V gene has CDR1 MNHNY and CDR2 SVGAGI (reference sequence). CDR3 sequence (DNA): TGTGCCAGCAGACGGGGGAACACAGATACGCAGTATTTT. Translating gives CASRRGNTDTQYF.

Of note for this clone: One end of the junction is discordant with germline, which a read error may explain. The CDR3 DNA follows: TGTGCCAGTGACCTGGGCCCGAATCGGCCCCAGCATTTT. Protein product: CASDLGPNRPQHF. The chain employs TRBV19 and TRBJ1-5; no firm D call. The CDR3 is made up of 13 amino acids. Germline V gives CDR1 LNHDA, CDR2 SQIVND (reference sequence).

The CDR3 region has the DNA TGTGCCAGCAGCTTAGGAGGGGGCGGGGAGACCCAGTACTTC. It codes for CASSLGGGGETQYF. V gene TRBV7-2 combines with J gene TRBJ2-5, with 7 bases matching TRBD1. Germline loops: CDR1 SGHTA, CDR2 FQGNSA. Trimming took 1 base from V and 5 from J; bases not matched to a gene: 4. CDR3 length: 14 amino acids. Using reference TRBV7-2 and TRBJ2-5 for the parts outside the CDR3, the full variable domain is GAGVSQSPSNKVTEKGKDVELRCDPISGHTALYWYRQSLGQGLEFLIYFQGNSAPDKSGLPSDRFSAERTGGSVSTLTIQRTQQEDSAVYLCASSLGGGGETQYFGPGTRLLVL.

V is TRBV5-1 and J is TRBJ2-5; weak D call: TRBD2 (5 bases). The CDR3 runs 15 residues. Trimming removed 0 bases at V and 4 bases at J, with 13 bases between. The germline gives CDR1 SGHRS, CDR2 YFSETQ. CDR3 in amino acids: CASSLGPTRAETQYF. CDR3 nucleotides: TGCGCCAGCAGCTTGGGCCCCACGAGGGCAGAGACCCAGTACTTC.

The chain combines TRBV2 with TRBJ1-1, with D tentatively TRBD1 (6 bases). CDR1 is SNHLY and CDR2 is FYNNEI in the germline V gene. CDR3 length: 13 residues. The V and J ends lost 3 bases and 3 bases respectively, with 8 bases between them. CDR3 in DNA: TGTGCCAGCAGTGACAGGGGAGACACTGAAGCTTTCTTT. Translating gives CASSDRGDTEAFF.

This clone turned up a few times. This chain links TRBV30 with TRBJ2-1; D gene ambiguous. Looked up from germline, CDR1 is GTSNPN and CDR2 is SVGIG (reference sequence). The CDR3 contains 12 residues. V gave up 1 base and J gave up 8 bases, with 9 bases separating them. DNA of the CDR3: TGTGCCTGGAGTGACCCTCGGGATGAGCAGTTCTTC. Protein sequence: CAWSDPRDEQFF.

The chain links TRBV11-3 to TRBJ2-1, with TRBD1 matching over 10 bases. The CDR3 has 18 amino acids. V was pared by 0 bases and J by 7 bases, with 12 bases of the junction left unmatched. Looked up from germline, CDR1 is SGHNT and CDR2 is YENEEA. CDR3 amino acids: CASSLDGSGQGSENEQFF. DNA of the CDR3: TGTGCCAGCAGCTTAGATGGGTCGGGACAGGGGTCGGAGAATGAGCAGTTCTTC. Full variable domain (outside the CDR3, taken from reference TRBV11-3 and TRBJ2-1): EAGVVQSPRYKIIEKKQPVAFWCNPISGHNTLYWYLQNLGQGPELLIRYENEEAVDDSQLPKDRFSAERLKGVDSTLKIQPAELGDSAVYLCASSLDGSGQGSENEQFFGPGTRLTVL.

This clone was detected only a few times. The chain employs TRBV25-1 and TRBJ2-5; 12 positions match TRBD2. V dropped 6 bases and J dropped 4; count of bases not matched to a gene: 12. Germline CDR1 MGHDK, CDR2 SYGVNS. This CDR3 contains 17 residues. The CDR3 reads CASSETSGRGQGETQYF. CDR3 DNA sequence: TGTGCCAGCAGCGAGACTAGCGGGAGAGGTCAGGGAGAGACCCAGTACTTC.

The chain combines TRBV5-1 with TRBJ2-7; TRBD1 matches 10 bases. In germline, CDR1 is SGHRS, CDR2 YFSETQ. The V segment lost 2 bases and the J segment 2 bases; nucleotides outside the gene matches: 1. The CDR3 runs 14 residues. CDR3 residues: CASSFGTGAYEQYF. CDR3 bases: TGCGCCAGCAGCTTCGGGACAGGGGCCTACGAGCAGTACTTC.

This chain uses TRBV4-1 with TRBJ2-3, with 7 bases aligning to TRBD2. V shed 0 bases and J 1 base; nucleotides not matched to a gene: 7. The CDR3 sequence is 17 residues long. Germline assignment: CDR1 MGHRA and CDR2 YSYEKL. The DNA for the CDR3 is TGCGCCAGCAGCCAAGACCCTAGCGGAACTGGCACAGATACGCAGTATTTT. Protein product: CASSQDPSGTGTDTQYF.

The sample holds a few counts of this clone. This sequence joins TRBV19 and TRBJ2-7; D might be TRBD1 (5 bases). The germline CDR1 and CDR2 sequences are LNHDA and SQIVND (reference sequence). Trimming took off 5 bases at V and 6 bases at J, with 17 bases between the two ends. This CDR3 is built from 14 residues. Here the CDR3 reads CASSLTIQGSEQYF. In DNA, the CDR3 is TGTGCCAGTAGTTTGACAATCCAGGGTTCCGAGCAGTACTTC.

This clone counts as medium-sized. The CDR3 reads CAWSVTSGMEQFF. CDR3 in DNA: TGTGCCTGGAGTGTCACTAGCGGGATGGAGCAGTTCTTC. V is TRBV30 and J is TRBJ2-1, with 10 bases aligning to TRBD2. This CDR3 has 13 residues. From germline, CDR1 is GTSNPN and CDR2 SVGIG (reference sequence). Trimming removed 0 bases from V and 10 bases from J; junction bases left unmatched: 3.

This clone was seen a handful of times. The chain couples TRBV7-9 to TRBJ2-3; 9 nucleotides align to TRBD2. Germline CDR1 SEHNR, CDR2 FQNEAQ (reference sequence). The CDR3 spans 16 residues. With 2 bases clipped from V and 4 bases from J, the junction kept 7 bases outside the gene matches. The CDR3 here is CASSLRAGGNPDTQYF. CDR3 coding DNA: TGTGCCAGCAGCTTAAGAGCGGGAGGTAACCCAGATACGCAGTATTTT.

This clone has more than one count but fewer than ten. V and J are TRBV5-1 and TRBJ2-7; 10 nucleotides agree with TRBD2. V lost 4 bases and J lost 0; bases outside the gene matches: 4. The CDR3 contains 15 residues. The germline gives CDR1 SGHRS, CDR2 YFSETQ. CDR3 in DNA: TGCGCCAGCAGCATAATAGCGGGAGGCTCCTACGAGCAGTACTTC. It specifies CASSIIAGGSYEQYF.

Judged by abundance, this clone is medium-sized. V usage is TRBV7-2 and J usage is TRBJ2-1, with D perhaps matching TRBD2 (7 bases). Germline values: CDR1 SGHTA, CDR2 FQGNSA. The V end lost 5 bases, the J end lost 8 bases, and 19 bases lay between the germline ends. This CDR3 has 15 amino acids. Written as DNA, the CDR3 is TGTGCCAGCAGCCTACGCATGGGGGGGGGCGATGAGCAGTTCTTC. As protein: CASSLRMGGGDEQFF.

The V and J genes are TRBV4-1 and TRBJ1-2; possible D gene TRBD1, 5 bases. Trimming took 2 bases from V and 8 from J, leaving 15 bases between them. The CDR3 is made up of 14 amino acids. The V gene's germline CDR1 is MGHRA and CDR2 YSYEKL. CDR3 in DNA: TGCGCCAGCAGCCAACTAGGGACTTATAGGGGCTACACCTTC. Encoded protein: CASSQLGTYRGYTF.

V and J are TRBV10-3 and TRBJ1-5; D remains ambiguous. Looked up from germline, CDR1 is ENHRY and CDR2 is SYGVKD. The CDR3 loop spans 13 amino acids. V dropped 1 base and J dropped 7 bases, with 8 bases sitting between them. CDR3 in DNA: TGTGCCATCAGTGAGTTTGGTGGCCAGCCCCAGCATTTT. It codes for CAISEFGGQPQHF.

This clone was counted between two and nine times. The CDR3 DNA sequence: TGTGCCAGCAGCTCACACAACCGGCGGCTAGCGAATAGAACCAATGAGCAGTTCTTC. As protein: CASSSHNRRLANRTNEQFF. The chain joins TRBV11-2 to TRBJ2-1; TRBD2 might be the D (6 bases). The germline CDR1 and CDR2 sequences are SGHAT and FQNNGV. The V and J ends lost 4 bases and 6 bases respectively, with 28 bases between them. The CDR3 sequence is 19 residues long.